The next 7 T cell receptor beta chains were all read from a single sample in a study of cytomegalovirus exposure and HLA in healthy donors. This PCR relied on a set of 60 Vbeta primers and 13 Jbeta primers. Assay used: immunoSEQ multiplex PCR; TCRdb lists only in-frame clones, some missing. Altogether about 130,000 clones are present, about 74% being singletons, with the ten largest covering almost 6%. Material: PBMCs. These receptors originate from a woman in her fifties or sixties in good health and CMV-seropositive.

V gene TRBV5-1 combines with J gene TRBJ2-3; TRBD2 matches 7 bases. The CDR3 is made up of 15 amino acids. V lost 5 bases and J lost 3; bases outside the gene matches: 9. In germline, CDR1 is SGHRS, CDR2 YFSETQ. In nucleotides, the CDR3 is TGCGCCAGCAGGGCAGGAACTAGCGCTACAGATACGCAGTATTTT. It codes for CASRAGTSATDTQYF.

The chain recombines TRBV7-2 with TRBJ2-1, with D possibly being TRBD1 (5 bases). The CDR3 spans 13 residues. Germline V gene lookup returns CDR1 SGHTA and CDR2 FQGNSA. Deletions cut 8 bases from V and 8 bases from J, with 16 bases between. CDR3 in amino acids: CASGVQGGYEQFF. CDR3 DNA sequence: TGTGCCAGCGGAGTGCAGGGTGGGTATGAGCAGTTCTTC.

This chain connects TRBV14 to TRBJ2-5; tentatively, D is TRBD2 (5 bases). The V end lost 4 bases, the J end lost 0 bases, and 12 bases lay between the germline ends. The germline V gene has CDR1 SGHDN and CDR2 FVKESK. There are 15 residues in the CDR3. This CDR3 is CASSPGGWYQETQYF. CDR3 bases: TGTGCCAGCAGCCCCGGAGGCTGGTACCAAGAGACCCAGTACTTC.

The rearrangement uses TRBV5-4 and TRBJ2-7; 9 bases fit TRBD2. V trimming: 5 bases; J trimming: 3 bases; junction bases outside the gene matches: 6. The V gene's germline CDR1 is SGHNT and CDR2 YYREEE (reference sequence). The CDR3 sequence is 14 residues long. CDR3 protein: CASRRAGGVYEQYF. Here the CDR3 DNA reads TGTGCCAGCAGGCGCGCGGGGGGGGTCTACGAGCAGTACTTC.

This clone was observed a few times. The chain uses TRBV2 and TRBJ1-2, with D perhaps matching TRBD1 (5 bases). Trimming stripped 2 bases from V and 7 bases from J, with 20 bases between. The CDR3 is 16 residues long. Germline CDR1 SNHLY, CDR2 FYNNEI. CDR3 DNA: TGTGCCAGCAGTGAATGGCGCGGCGTTCAGGGCTCTGGCTACACCTTC. Residues: CASSEWRGVQGSGYTF. The full variable domain, with the rest looked up from reference TRBV2 and TRBJ1-2, is EPEVTQTPSHQVTQMGQEVILRCVPISNHLYFYWYRQILGQKVEFLVSFYNNEISEKSEIFDDQFSVERPDGSNFTLKIRSTKLEDSAMYFCASSEWRGVQGSGYTFGSGTRLTVV.

The J gene is TRBJ1-1, the V gene TRBV5-1, with D maybe TRBD1 (6 bases). The CDR3 runs 13 residues. CDR1 and CDR2 (germline): SGHRS, YFSETQ. Trimming shortened V by 3 bases and J by 5 bases, and 11 bases separated the two germline ends. The CDR3 region has the DNA TGCGCCAGCAGCTCCTTACAGGGAACTGAAGCTTTCTTT. Its translation is CASSSLQGTEAFF. Looking up the rest from reference TRBV5-1 and TRBJ1-1 gives the full variable domain: KAGVTQTPRYLIKTRGQQVTLSCSPISGHRSVSWYQQTPGQGLQFLFEYFSETQRNKGNFPGRFSGRQFSNSRSEMNVSTLELGDSALYLCASSSLQGTEAFFGQGTRLTVV.

V and J are TRBV7-2 and TRBJ1-5; 7 bases fit TRBD1. The CDR3 sequence is 17 residues long. Germline CDR1 is SGHTA and CDR2 is FQGNSA. The V and J ends lost 5 bases and 3 bases, in that order; junction bases with no gene match: 13. This CDR3 reads CASSPGMPGGYNQPQHF. CDR3 nucleotide sequence: TGTGCCAGCAGCCCAGGCATGCCAGGGGGTTACAATCAGCCCCAGCATTTT.